This T cell receptor beta chain was profiled in a study of cytomegalovirus exposure and HLA in healthy donors. Of note for this clone: Its target is not known. Since the CDR3 does not end with the conserved phenylalanine or tryptophan, this likely comes from a read error.

Study-level findings and limits: On later analysis, the bulk of CMV-associated TCR beta chains appeared to be HLA-restricted. At a 0.05 false discovery rate, a later analysis found 16,951 TCR beta sequences to be associated with HLA alleles.

The study ran its PCR with 60 Vbeta and 13 Jbeta primers. Methods used by the authors: The authors later counted 65 million to 90 million unique TCR beta chains, approximately 12 million of them shared. Measured with immunoSEQ multiplex PCR; TCRdb has only the in-frame clones, and not every one. V and J calls and clone size are given by that table; D and trimming were obtained from the DNA. The sample has about 130,000 clones; 74% are singletons. J gave up 0 bases and V 0 bases, and 9 bases lay outside the gene matches. The length of the CDR3 is 17 residues. In germline, CDR1 is SGHRS, CDR2 YFSETQ. The sequenced sample consisted of PBMCs. The TCR sequence derives from a man in his forties or fifties in good health and CMV-seropositive. The chain is built from TRBV5-1 and TRBJ2-7; 7 bases align to TRBD2. CDR3 DNA: TGCGCCAGCAGCTTGGTTGGTGCGGGGGAGAGCTCCTACGAGCAGTACCTC. Protein product: CASSLVGAGESSYEQYL.